This T cell receptor (beta chain) was sequenced in a study of blood T cell repertoires in COVID-19. About the study: Researchers got acute and convalescent COVID-19 samples from the United States, Italy and Spain.

Germline lookup yields CDR1 SGHDT and CDR2 YYEEEE. V was shortened by 1 base and J by 10 bases, with 9 bases between the two germline ends. The CDR3 length is 13 residues. Everyone who took part was about 18 to 89 years old, and they came from 24 US areas. Cohort 3 recovered donors had two negative PCRs, clearance, or symptom resolution. Original data processing: Reference gene primer amplification gave nucleated cell count estimates. Using immunoSEQ multiplex PCR, the repertoire was profiled, and TCRdb retains in-frame clones only, with some absent. The V and J calls and clone size were taken over from that table, and D and trimming were inferred from the DNA. The table shows just over 300,000 clones, with 70% to 90% occurring only once.

This receptor was taken from a man aged 25-45 years who had recovered from COVID-19. Sequenced input: PBMCs or T cells enriched from blood (not recorded which). The chain recombines TRBV5-6 with TRBJ1-6, with a possible D match to TRBD1 (5 bases). In nucleotides, the CDR3 is TGTGCCAGCAGCTTGAGGGGTTCCTCACCCCTCCACTTT. Its translation is CASSLRGSSPLHF.